These T cell receptor beta chains were read from a single sample in a study of blood T cells in healthy people across ages. TCRdb re-derived calls from the 5' RACE reads in MiXCR, one entry per CDR3 protein. Here the sample spans about 810,000 distinct CDR3 sequences, roughly 35% being singletons. Sequenced: blood. The receptors derive from a man between 18 and 29 years old in good health. Both conserved end residues are part of each CDR3. A D gene is named only where the DNA matches it firmly. Rows give clone size only sometimes, using once, few, many, or a class for an expanded clone.

-	few	TRBV3-1	TRBJ1-2	CASSQPGESGYTF	TGTGCCAGCAGCCAACCGGGGGAGTCGGGCTACACCTTC
TRBD1	-	TRBV6-2/TRBV6-3	TRBJ1-1	CASSYSTPGTEELYTEAFF	TGTGCCAGCAGTTACTCAACTCCCGGGACAGAAGAACTCTACACTGAAGCTTTCTTT
-	few	TRBV3-1	TRBJ1-2	CASSQDGRLYGYTF	TGTGCCAGCAGCCAAGATGGGAGGCTTTATGGCTACACCTTC
-	many	TRBV20-1	TRBJ1-1	CSARAPGGGEAFF	TGCAGTGCTAGAGCCCCGGGGGGAGGCGAAGCTTTCTTT
-	-	TRBV5-1	TRBJ2-1	CASSLEVAGNEQFF	TGCGCCAGCAGCTTGGAGGTAGCAGGGAATGAGCAGTTCTTC
-	-	TRBV7-2	TRBJ2-1	CASSLEWVEQFF	TGTGCCAGCAGCTTAGAGTGGGTTGAGCAGTTCTTC
-	once	TRBV20-1	TRBJ1-5	CSARDGADPNQPQHF	TGCAGTGCTAGAGATGGGGCGGATCCTAATCAGCCCCAGCATTTT
-	-	TRBV20-1	TRBJ2-1	CSGLQGVRSYNEQFF	TGCAGTGGTCTACAGGGAGTCCGCTCCTACAATGAGCAGTTCTTC
TRBD1	-	TRBV15	TRBJ2-7	CATSQGTGGYYEQYF	TGTGCCACCAGCCAGGGGACAGGGGGCTATTACGAGCAGTACTTC
TRBD2	-	TRBV7-9	TRBJ2-7	CASNTAGSSYNEQYF	TGTGCCAGCAACACAGCGGGGAGCTCCTACAATGAGCAGTACTTC
-	few	TRBV20-1	TRBJ1-6	CSARGGTSLYNSPLHF	TGCAGTGCTAGAGGAGGGACTTCCCTCTATAATTCACCCCTCCACTTT
-	-	TRBV7-2	TRBJ2-2	CASSISTNGGELFF	TGTGCCAGCAGCATTAGTACTAATGGCGGGGAGCTGTTTTTT
TRBD1	few	TRBV20-1	TRBJ2-3	CSARPGQGLSDTQYF	TGCAGTGCTAGACCAGGACAGGGGTTGAGCGATACGCAGTATTTT
-	few	TRBV5-1	TRBJ2-7	CASSIDGDGQYEQYF	TGCGCCAGCAGCATCGACGGGGACGGCCAGTACGAGCAGTACTTC
-	few	TRBV12-3/TRBV12-4	TRBJ1-1	CASSRGPANTEAFF	TGTGCCAGCAGCCGGGGACCGGCGAACACTGAAGCTTTCTTT
TRBD2	-	TRBV12-3/TRBV12-4	TRBJ2-1	CASSFGLAGRNEQFF	TGTGCCAGCAGTTTCGGACTAGCGGGACGCAATGAGCAGTTCTTC
-	once	TRBV20-1	TRBJ2-7	CSAPGQTNSPLHFGNEQYF	-
-	few	TRBV12-3/TRBV12-4	TRBJ1-5	CASSPQGKSNQPQHF	TGTGCCAGCAGCCCCCAGGGGAAGAGCAATCAGCCCCAGCATTTT
-	many	TRBV2	TRBJ1-2	CASLQGGGGFYGYTF	TGTGCCAGCCTCCAAGGTGGGGGGGGATTCTATGGCTACACCTTC
-	-	TRBV12-3/TRBV12-4	TRBJ2-7	CASSKTDYNEQYF	TGTGCCAGCAGTAAGACAGACTACAATGAGCAGTACTTC
TRBD2	few	TRBV7-2	TRBJ2-5	CASSLVASGGSQETQYF	TGTGCCAGCAGCTTAGTAGCTAGCGGGGGGTCTCAAGAGACCCAGTACTTC
-	few	TRBV7-2	TRBJ2-7	CASSLDMATYEQYF	TGTGCCAGCAGCTTAGATATGGCTACCTACGAGCAGTACTTC
-	-	TRBV7-9	TRBJ2-5	CASSSPRHAETQYF	TGTGCCAGCAGCTCCCCCCGCCACGCGGAGACCCAGTACTTC
TRBD1	-	TRBV20-1	TRBJ2-5	CSARTGGEEQYF	TGCAGTGCCCGGACAGGGGGAGAAGAGCAGTACTTC
TRBD1	-	TRBV7-8	TRBJ2-1	CASSSEQGMPYNEQFF	TGTGCCAGCAGCTCCGAACAGGGGATGCCCTACAATGAGCAGTTCTTC
TRBD1	-	TRBV15	TRBJ2-7	CATSRDRGHYEQYF	TGTGCCACCAGCAGAGACAGGGGGCACTACGAGCAGTACTTC
TRBD1	few	TRBV20-1	TRBJ1-6	CSARGRSGTVNSPLHF	TGCAGTGCTAGAGGTCGATCCGGGACAGTTAATTCACCCCTCCACTTT
-	-	TRBV7-2	TRBJ2-1	CASSRTPSHRARDEQFF	TGTGCCAGCAGTCGCACACCGTCTCATCGTGCCCGTGATGAGCAGTTCTTC
-	few	TRBV9	TRBJ2-1	CASSASVGTLNEQFF	TGTGCCAGCAGCGCCTCTGTGGGGACTCTCAATGAGCAGTTCTTC
TRBD2	few	TRBV6-6	TRBJ2-1	CASSYGRGSNNEQFF	TGTGCCAGCAGTTACGGGCGGGGGTCGAACAATGAGCAGTTCTTC
TRBD1	-	TRBV2	TRBJ2-5	CASNSPRGTGDFQETQYF	TGTGCCAGCAACTCTCCGAGAGGGACAGGGGATTTCCAAGAGACCCAGTACTTC
-	few	TRBV20-1	TRBJ1-5	CSAREGRNQPQHF	TGCAGTGCTAGAGAAGGCCGCAATCAGCCCCAGCATTTT
TRBD1	many	TRBV5-1	TRBJ2-1	CASSYRDRGVNEQFF	TGCGCCAGCAGCTACCGGGACAGGGGGGTGAATGAGCAGTTCTTC
TRBD1	-	TRBV11-2	TRBJ2-7	CASSLDSGGFDEQYF	TGTGCCAGCAGCTTAGACTCAGGGGGCTTCGACGAGCAGTACTTC
TRBD1	-	TRBV20-1	TRBJ1-1	CSAQEGTGNAEAFF	TGCAGTGCTCAGGAGGGGACAGGGAACGCTGAAGCTTTCTTT
TRBD1	-	TRBV9	TRBJ2-5	CASSEGTGIETQYF	TGTGCCAGCAGCGAGGGGACAGGGATTGAGACCCAGTACTTC
-	-	TRBV28	TRBJ2-2	CASSLYRGRDTGELFF	TGTGCCAGCAGTTTATACCGGGGGCGCGACACCGGGGAGCTGTTTTTT
-	-	TRBV5-1	TRBJ2-5	CASSLDWRVETQYF	TGCGCCAGCAGCTTGGATTGGAGGGTAGAGACCCAGTACTTC
-	-	TRBV7-9	TRBJ1-3	CASSLIAVSGNTIYF	TGTGCCAGCAGCTTAATAGCAGTCTCTGGAAACACCATATATTTT
TRBD1	few	TRBV12-3/TRBV12-4	TRBJ2-1	CASTYRGSYNEQFF	TGTGCCAGCACTTACAGGGGCTCCTACAATGAGCAGTTCTTC
-	many	TRBV2	TRBJ2-5	CASSEWETQYF	TGTGCCAGCAGTGAATGGGAGACCCAGTACTTC
-	-	TRBV7-2	TRBJ2-5	CASSLAATKETQYF	TGTGCCAGCAGCTTAGCCGCGACTAAAGAGACCCAGTACTTC
-	once	TRBV7-9	TRBJ1-1	CASSLAPREAFF	TGTGCCAGCAGCTTAGCGCCCAGGGAAGCTTTCTTT
TRBD1	-	TRBV12-3/TRBV12-4	TRBJ1-5	CASSKGDRGSSNQPRHF	TGTGCCAGCAGCAAAGGGGACAGGGGTTCTAGCAATCAGCCCCGGCATTTT
TRBD1	once	TRBV6-1	TRBJ1-6	CASRRDRGPTSSSPLHF	TGTGCCAGCCGCCGGGACAGGGGCCCCACCAGTAGTTCACCCCTCCACTTT
TRBD2	few	TRBV10-3	TRBJ2-7	CAVAVPGTSGTLSYEQYF	TGTGCCGTCGCGGTTCCAGGGACTAGCGGGACCCTTTCCTACGAGCAGTACTTC
-	few	TRBV6-5	TRBJ2-5	CASSTRRGARQETQYF	TGTGCCAGCAGTACGCGTCGCGGAGCCAGACAAGAGACCCAGTACTTC